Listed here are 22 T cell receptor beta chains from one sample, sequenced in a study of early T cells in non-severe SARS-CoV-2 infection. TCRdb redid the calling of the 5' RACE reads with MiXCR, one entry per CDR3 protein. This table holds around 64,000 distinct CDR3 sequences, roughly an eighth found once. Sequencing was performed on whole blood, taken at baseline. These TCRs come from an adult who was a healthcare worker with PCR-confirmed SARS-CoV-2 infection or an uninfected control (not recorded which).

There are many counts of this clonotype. Written as DNA, the CDR3 is TGTGCCAGCAGCTTAGATCTGGGGGATACTGAAGCTTTCTTT. Translation: CASSLDLGDTEAFF. J is TRBJ1-1 and V is TRBV11-2; D is possibly TRBD1 (5 bases). This CDR3 has 14 residues. V lost 0 bases, J lost 5 bases, and 10 bases lay in between. Germline V CDR1 and CDR2: SGHAT, FQNNGV.

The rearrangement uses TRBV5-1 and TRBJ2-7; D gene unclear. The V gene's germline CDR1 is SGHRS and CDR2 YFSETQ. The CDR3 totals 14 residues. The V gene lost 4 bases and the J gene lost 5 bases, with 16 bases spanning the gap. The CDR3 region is CASSRLDQKDEQYF. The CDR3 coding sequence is TGCGCCAGCAGCCGATTGGACCAGAAGGACGAGCAGTACTTC.

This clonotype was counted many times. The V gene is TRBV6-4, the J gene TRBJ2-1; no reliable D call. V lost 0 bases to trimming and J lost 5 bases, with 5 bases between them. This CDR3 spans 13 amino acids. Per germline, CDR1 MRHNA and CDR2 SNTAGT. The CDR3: CASSDSEDNEQFF. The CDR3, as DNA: TGTGCCAGCAGTGACTCGGAAGACAATGAGCAGTTCTTC.

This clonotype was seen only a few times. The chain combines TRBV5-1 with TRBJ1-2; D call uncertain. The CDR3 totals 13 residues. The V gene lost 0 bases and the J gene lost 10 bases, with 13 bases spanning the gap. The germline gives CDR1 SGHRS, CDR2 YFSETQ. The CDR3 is CASSLARPTVYTF. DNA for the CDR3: TGCGCCAGCAGCTTGGCCCGTCCGACGGTCTACACCTTC.

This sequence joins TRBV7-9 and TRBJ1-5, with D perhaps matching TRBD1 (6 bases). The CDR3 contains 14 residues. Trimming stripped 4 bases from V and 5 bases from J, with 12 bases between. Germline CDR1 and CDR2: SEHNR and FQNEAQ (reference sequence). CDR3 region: CASSSTGPDQPQHF. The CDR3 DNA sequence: TGTGCCAGCAGCTCTACAGGGCCGGATCAGCCCCAGCATTTT.

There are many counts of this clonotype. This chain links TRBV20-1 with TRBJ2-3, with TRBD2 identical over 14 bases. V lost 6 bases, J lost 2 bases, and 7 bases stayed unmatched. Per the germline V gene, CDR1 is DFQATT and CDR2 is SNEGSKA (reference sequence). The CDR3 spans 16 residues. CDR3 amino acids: CSAIRLAGGTTDTQYF. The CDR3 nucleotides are TGCAGTGCGATCCGACTAGCGGGAGGGACCACAGATACGCAGTATTTT.

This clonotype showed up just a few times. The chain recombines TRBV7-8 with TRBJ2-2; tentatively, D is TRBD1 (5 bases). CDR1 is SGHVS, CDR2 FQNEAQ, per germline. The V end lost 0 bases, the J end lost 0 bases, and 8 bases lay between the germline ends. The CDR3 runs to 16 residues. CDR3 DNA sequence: TGTGCCAGCAGCTTAGCGGTCAGGGCGAACACCGGGGAGCTGTTTTTT. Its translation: CASSLAVRANTGELFF.

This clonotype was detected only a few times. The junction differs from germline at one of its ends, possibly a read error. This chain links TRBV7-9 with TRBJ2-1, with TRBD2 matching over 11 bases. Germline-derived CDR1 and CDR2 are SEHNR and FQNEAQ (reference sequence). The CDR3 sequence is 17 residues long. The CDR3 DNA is TGTGCCGGCAGCCCCCGACTAGCGGGAAACTCCTACAATGAGCAGTTCTTC. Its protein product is CAGSPRLAGNSYNEQFF.

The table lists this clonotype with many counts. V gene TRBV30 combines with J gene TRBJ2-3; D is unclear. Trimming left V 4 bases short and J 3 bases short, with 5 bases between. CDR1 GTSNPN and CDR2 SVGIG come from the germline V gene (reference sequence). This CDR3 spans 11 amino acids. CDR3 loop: CAWTTTDTQYF. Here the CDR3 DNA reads TGTGCCTGGACCACGACAGATACGCAGTATTTT. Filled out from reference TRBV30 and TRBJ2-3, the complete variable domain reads SQTIHQWPATLVQPVGSPLSLECTVEGTSNPNLYWYRQAAGRGLQLLFYSVGIGQISSEVPQNLSASRPQDRQFILSSKKLLLSDSGFYLCAWTTTDTQYFGPGTRLTVL.

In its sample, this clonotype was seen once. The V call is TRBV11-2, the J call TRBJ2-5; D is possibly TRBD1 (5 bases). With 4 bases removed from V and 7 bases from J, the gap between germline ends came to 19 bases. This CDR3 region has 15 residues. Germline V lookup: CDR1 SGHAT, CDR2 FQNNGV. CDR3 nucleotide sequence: TGTGCCAGCAGCTCCTCCCCGCCCAGGGTCGGGACCCAGTACTTC. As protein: CASSSSPPRVGTQYF.

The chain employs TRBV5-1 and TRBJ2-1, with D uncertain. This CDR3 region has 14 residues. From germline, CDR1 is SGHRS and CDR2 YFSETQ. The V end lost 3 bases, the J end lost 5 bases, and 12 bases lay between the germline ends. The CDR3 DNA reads TGCGCCAGCAGCTCGGGTACGGCGCACAATGAGCAGTTCTTC. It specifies CASSSGTAHNEQFF.

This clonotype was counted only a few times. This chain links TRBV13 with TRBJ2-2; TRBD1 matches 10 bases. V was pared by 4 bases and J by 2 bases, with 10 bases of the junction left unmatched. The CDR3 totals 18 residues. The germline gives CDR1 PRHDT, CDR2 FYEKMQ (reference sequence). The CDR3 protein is CASSSRSGTGVNTGELFF. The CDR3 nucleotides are TGTGCCAGCAGCTCTAGATCCGGGACAGGGGTAAACACCGGGGAGCTGTTTTTT. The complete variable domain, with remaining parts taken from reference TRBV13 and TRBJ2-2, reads AAGVIQSPRHLIKEKRETATLKCYPIPRHDTVYWYQQGPGQDPQFLISFYEKMQSDKGSIPDRFSAQQFSDYHSELNMSSLELGDSALYFCASSSRSGTGVNTGELFFGEGSRLTVL.

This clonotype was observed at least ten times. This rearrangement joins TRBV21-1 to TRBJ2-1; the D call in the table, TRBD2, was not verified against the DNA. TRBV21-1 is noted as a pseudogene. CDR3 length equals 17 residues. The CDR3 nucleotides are TGTGCCAGCATCAGACCCGCCGGGACTAGCTCAAACAATGAGCAGTTCTTC. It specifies CASIRPAGTSSNNEQFF.

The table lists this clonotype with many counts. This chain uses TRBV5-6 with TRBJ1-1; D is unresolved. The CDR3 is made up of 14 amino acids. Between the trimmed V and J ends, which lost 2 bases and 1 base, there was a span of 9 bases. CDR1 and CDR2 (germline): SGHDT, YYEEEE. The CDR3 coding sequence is TGTGCCAGCAGCTTTTCCGGGAGGAACACTGAAGCTTTCTTT. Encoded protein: CASSFSGRNTEAFF.

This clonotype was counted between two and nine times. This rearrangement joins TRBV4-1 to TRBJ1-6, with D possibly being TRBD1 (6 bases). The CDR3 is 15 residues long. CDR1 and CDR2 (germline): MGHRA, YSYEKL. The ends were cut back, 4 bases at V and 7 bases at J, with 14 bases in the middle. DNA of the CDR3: TGCGCCAGCAGCCTCTATGGGGGGACAAATTCACCCCTCCACTTT. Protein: CASSLYGGTNSPLHF.

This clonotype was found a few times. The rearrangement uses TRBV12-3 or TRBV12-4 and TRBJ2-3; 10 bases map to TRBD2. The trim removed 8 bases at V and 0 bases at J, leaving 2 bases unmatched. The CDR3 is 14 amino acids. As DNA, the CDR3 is TGTGCCAGCGGGACTAGCGATAGCACAGATACGCAGTATTTT. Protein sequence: CASGTSDSTDTQYF.

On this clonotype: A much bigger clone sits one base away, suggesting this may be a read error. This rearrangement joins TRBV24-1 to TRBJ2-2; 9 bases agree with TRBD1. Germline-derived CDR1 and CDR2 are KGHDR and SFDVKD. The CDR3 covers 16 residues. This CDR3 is CATGDRTGGSAGELFF. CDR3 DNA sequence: TGTGCCACCGGTGACCGAACAGGGGGCTCCGCCGGGGAGCTGTTTTTT.

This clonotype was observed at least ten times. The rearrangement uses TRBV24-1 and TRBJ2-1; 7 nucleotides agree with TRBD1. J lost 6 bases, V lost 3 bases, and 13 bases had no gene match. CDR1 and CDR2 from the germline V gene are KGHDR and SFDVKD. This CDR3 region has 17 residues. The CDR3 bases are TGTGCCACCAGTGATGCTCATCCGGGACAGAAATTCAATGAGCAGTTCTTC. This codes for CATSDAHPGQKFNEQFF.

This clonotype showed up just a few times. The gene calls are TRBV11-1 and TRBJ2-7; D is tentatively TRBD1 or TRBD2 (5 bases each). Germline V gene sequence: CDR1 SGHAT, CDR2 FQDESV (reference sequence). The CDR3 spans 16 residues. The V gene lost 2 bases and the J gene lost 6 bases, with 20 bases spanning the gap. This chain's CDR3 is CASSLRQTQGRGEQYF. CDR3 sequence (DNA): TGTGCCAGCAGCTTACGACAGACGCAGGGACGTGGCGAGCAGTACTTC. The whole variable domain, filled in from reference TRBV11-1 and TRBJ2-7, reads EAEVAQSPRYKITEKSQAVAFWCDPISGHATLYWYRQILGQGPELLVQFQDESVVDDSQLPKDRFSAERLKGVDSTLKIQPAELGDSAMYLCASSLRQTQGRGEQYFGPGTRLTVT.

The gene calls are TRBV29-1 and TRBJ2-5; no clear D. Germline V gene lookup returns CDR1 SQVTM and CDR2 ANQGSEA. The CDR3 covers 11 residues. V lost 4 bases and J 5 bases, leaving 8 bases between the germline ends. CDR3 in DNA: TGCAGCGTTGCAGCGACGGAGACCCAGTACTTC. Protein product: CSVAATETQYF.

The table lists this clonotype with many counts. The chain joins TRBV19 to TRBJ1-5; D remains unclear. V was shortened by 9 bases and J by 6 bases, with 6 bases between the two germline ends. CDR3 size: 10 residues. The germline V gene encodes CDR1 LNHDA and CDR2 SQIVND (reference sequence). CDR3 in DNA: TGTGCCAGCGGTAGTCAGCCCCAGCATTTT. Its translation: CASGSQPQHF.

The CDR3 DNA follows: TGTGCCAGCAGCTTGGGGCATAGCACAGATACGCAGTATTTT. Its translation is CASSLGHSTDTQYF. V and J are TRBV7-3 and TRBJ2-3, with D perhaps matching TRBD1 (5 bases). The germline V gene has CDR1 SGHTA and CDR2 FQGTGA. This CDR3 region has 14 residues. V lost 3 bases and J lost 0, with 7 bases in between.